The clone carrying this TCR beta chain was observed a few times. No antigen is known for it. Criteria for exclusion of patients were uncontrolled infection, other autoimmune disease, pregnancy or lactation. CDR1 and CDR2 (germline): MNHEY, SMNVEV (reference sequence). This CDR3 is built from 15 residues. The V end lost 5 bases, the J end lost 0 bases, and 10 bases lay between the germline ends. The entry originates in a study of T cells in Graves' hyperthyroidism and ophthalmopathy. Study-wide findings and caveats: Most clonotypes expanded in the thyroid (above 0.001) were also present in blood. Ophthalmopathy onset followed model prediction by a median approximately 6.2 months.

Amplified TCR beta CDR3 regions came from RNA transcripts. RT-PCR in the first round (using the HTBI primer set) targeted the TCR CDR3. A single record per CDR3 protein comes from TCRdb applying MiXCR to the multiplex PCR reads. The table records around 380,000 distinct CDR3 sequences, about 13% of them present only once. The chain links TRBV27 to TRBJ1-4; D unclear. This receptor was obtained from a young man with Graves' hyperthyroidism that later progressed to Graves' ophthalmopathy. Material: blood. The CDR3 DNA reads TGTGCCAGCAGTCCCAGGCACGCAACTAATGAAAAACTGTTTTTT. It translates to CASSPRHATNEKLFF. The full variable domain, completed using reference TRBV27 and TRBJ1-4, is EAQVTQNPRYLITVTGKKLTVTCSQNMNHEYMSWYRQDPGLGLRQIYYSMNVEVTDKGDVPEGYKVSRKEKRNFPLILESPSPNQTSLYFCASSPRHATNEKLFFGSGTQLSVL.